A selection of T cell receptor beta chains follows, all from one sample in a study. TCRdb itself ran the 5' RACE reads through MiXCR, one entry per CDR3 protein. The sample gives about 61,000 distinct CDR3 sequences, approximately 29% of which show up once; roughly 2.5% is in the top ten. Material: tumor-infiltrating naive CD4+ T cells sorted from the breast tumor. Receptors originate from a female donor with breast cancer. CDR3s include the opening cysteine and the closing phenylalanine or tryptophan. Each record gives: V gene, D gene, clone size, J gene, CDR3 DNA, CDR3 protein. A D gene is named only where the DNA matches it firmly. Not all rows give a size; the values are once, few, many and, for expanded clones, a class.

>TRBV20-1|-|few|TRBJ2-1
TGCAGTGCTACTCGACGGTACTGGGCTTCCAATGAGCAGTTCTTC
CSATRRYWASNEQFF
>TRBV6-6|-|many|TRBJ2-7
TGTGCCAGCAGTCTCTACACATCCTACGAGCAGTACTTC
CASSLYTSYEQYF
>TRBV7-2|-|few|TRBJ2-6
TGTGCCAGTAGAACTAGCTCTGGGGCCAACGTCCTGACTTTC
CASRTSSGANVLTF
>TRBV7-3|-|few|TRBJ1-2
TGTGCCAGCAGCCCTCAAGGGACGGGAAACTATGGCTACACCTTC
CASSPQGTGNYGYTF
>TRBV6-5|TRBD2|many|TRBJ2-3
TGTGCCAGCAGTTATACCCCGGGACTAGATAAGCAGTATTTT
CASSYTPGLDKQYF
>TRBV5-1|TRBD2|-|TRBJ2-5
TGCGCCAGCAGCCTCTGGAGTAGCGGGGGAGAGACCCAGTACTTC
CASSLWSSGGETQYF
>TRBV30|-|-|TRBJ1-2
TGTGCCTGGATCGAAGACAGTTCGGGACTCTATGGCTACACCTTC
CAWIEDSSGLYGYTF
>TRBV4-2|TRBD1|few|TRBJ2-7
TGTGCCAGCAGCCTAACGACAGGGTTCTACGAGCAGTACTTC
CASSLTTGFYEQYF
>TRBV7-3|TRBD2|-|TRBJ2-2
TGTGCCAGCAGCCTCGGACTAGCGGGGACTCAACCGGGGCTGTTTTTT
CASSLGLAGTQPGLFF
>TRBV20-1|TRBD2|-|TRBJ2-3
TGCAGTGCTGGGAGACTAGCGGGAGGATATACGCAGTATTTT
CSAGRLAGGYTQYF
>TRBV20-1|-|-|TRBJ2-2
TGCAGTACGTTAAGCCCGGGCACCGGGGAGCTGTTTTTT
CSTLSPGTGELFF
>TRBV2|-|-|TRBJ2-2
TGTGCCAGCACGCGGGACAGCCCCACCGGGGAGCTGTTTTTT
CASTRDSPTGELFF
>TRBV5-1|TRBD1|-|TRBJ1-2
TGCGCCAGCAGCTTCGATCGGGACAGGGTTGATTATGGCTACACCTTC
CASSFDRDRVDYGYTF
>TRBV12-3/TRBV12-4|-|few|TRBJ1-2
TGTGCCAGCAGTTTTAACTATGGCTACACCTTC
CASSFNYGYTF